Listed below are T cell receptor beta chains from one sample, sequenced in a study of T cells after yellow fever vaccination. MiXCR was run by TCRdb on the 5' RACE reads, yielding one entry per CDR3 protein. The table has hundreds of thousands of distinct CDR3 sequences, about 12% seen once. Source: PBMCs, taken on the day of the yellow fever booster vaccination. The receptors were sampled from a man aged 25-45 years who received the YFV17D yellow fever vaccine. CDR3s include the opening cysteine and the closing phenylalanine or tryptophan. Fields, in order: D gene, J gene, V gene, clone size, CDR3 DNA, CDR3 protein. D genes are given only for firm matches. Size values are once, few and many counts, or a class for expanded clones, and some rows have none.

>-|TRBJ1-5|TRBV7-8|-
TGTGCCAGCAGCTTAGACAGGGTTCAGCCCCAGCATTTT
CASSLDRVQPQHF
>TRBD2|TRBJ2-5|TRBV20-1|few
TGCAGTGCTAGGAGGGACTATCAAGAGACCCAGTACTTC
CSARRDYQETQYF
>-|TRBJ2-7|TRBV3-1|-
TGTGCCAGCAGCCAAGTCAGGGACGAGCAGTACTTC
CASSQVRDEQYF
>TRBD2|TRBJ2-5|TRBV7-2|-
TGTGCCAGCAGCTTAGTTTCTAGCGGGAGGCCTACATCATACTTC
CASSLVSSGRPTSYF
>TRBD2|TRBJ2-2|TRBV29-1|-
TGCAGCGGATTAGGGACTAGCGGGAAGTCGACCGGGGAGCTGTTTTTT
CSGLGTSGKSTGELFF
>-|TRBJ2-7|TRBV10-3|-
TGTGCCATCAGTGATGCGCGCACCTCACTACGCGAGCAGTACTTC
CAISDARTSLREQYF
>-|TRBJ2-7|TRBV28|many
TGTGCCACATGGGATCAGGGCCACGAGCAGTACTTC
CATWDQGHEQYF
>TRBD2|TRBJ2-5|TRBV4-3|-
TGCGCCAGCAGCCCCTATGGGACTAGCGGAGCAGAGACCCAGTACTTC
CASSPYGTSGAETQYF
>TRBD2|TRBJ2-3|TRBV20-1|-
TGCAGTGGAGCCTTGACTAGCGGGGGGGATACGCAGTATTTT
CSGALTSGGDTQYF
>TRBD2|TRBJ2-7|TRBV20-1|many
TGCAGTGCTAGGGGGGCGGGAGGGTCCTACGAGCAGTACTTC
CSARGAGGSYEQYF
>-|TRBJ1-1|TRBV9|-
TGTGCCAGCAGCGCAAGCGTGGGCACTGAAGCTTTCTTT
CASSASVGTEAFF
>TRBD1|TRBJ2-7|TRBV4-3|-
TGCGCCAGCAGCCAAGAGAAGGGGACAGAGGGGGCCACGCAGTACTTC
CASSQEKGTEGATQYF
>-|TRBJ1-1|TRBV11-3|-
TGTGCCAGCAGCTTGCCCCTGGACAGCCTAGATGAAGCTTTCTTT
CASSLPLDSLDEAFF
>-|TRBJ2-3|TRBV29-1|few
TGCAGCGTTGAAAGCGGGCTAGCGCGAGGAGATACGCAGTATTTT
CSVESGLARGDTQYF
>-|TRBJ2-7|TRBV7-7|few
TGTGCCAGCAGCCGCGGATCTTCCGAAACCTACGAGCAGTACTTC
CASSRGSSETYEQYF